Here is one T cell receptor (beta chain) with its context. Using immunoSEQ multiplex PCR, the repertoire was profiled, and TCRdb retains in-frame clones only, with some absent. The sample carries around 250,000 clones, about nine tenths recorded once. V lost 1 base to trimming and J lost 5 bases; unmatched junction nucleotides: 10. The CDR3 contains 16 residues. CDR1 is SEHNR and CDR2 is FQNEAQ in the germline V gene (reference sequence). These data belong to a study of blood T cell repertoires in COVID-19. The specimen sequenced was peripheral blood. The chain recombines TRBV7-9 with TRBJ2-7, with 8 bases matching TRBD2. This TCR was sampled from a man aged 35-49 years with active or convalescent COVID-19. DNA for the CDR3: TGTGCCAGCAGCTTAGGTCGGGGACTAGTACTTGACGAGCAGTACTTC. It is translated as CASSLGRGLVLDEQYF.